The 5 T cell receptor beta chains presented below share a single source sample, sequenced in a study of cytomegalovirus exposure and HLA in healthy donors. It was with 60 Vbeta and 13 Jbeta primers that the PCR ran. Produced via immunoSEQ multiplex PCR; TCRdb's table is partial and in-frame only. The repertoire has over 150,000 clones, less than 80% of them found once; the top ten carry 4.3%. Sequencing was done on a sample of PBMCs. The receptors originated from a middle-aged man in good health and CMV-seronegative.

The chain uses TRBV5-6 and TRBJ2-3, with D perhaps TRBD1 (6 bases). V lost 2 bases and J lost 0, with 10 bases in between. This CDR3 is built from 15 residues. Per germline, CDR1 SGHDT and CDR2 YYEEEE. Here the CDR3 DNA reads TGTGCCAGCAGCTTCCGAACAGGGAGCACAGATACGCAGTATTTT. It encodes CASSFRTGSTDTQYF.

The V call is TRBV7-9, the J call TRBJ2-5, with 15 bases identical to TRBD2. Germline CDR1 SEHNR, CDR2 FQNEAQ (reference sequence). CDR3 length equals 18 residues. V shed 4 bases, J shed 7 bases, and the junction held 13 bases outside the gene matches. The CDR3 region has the DNA TGTGCCAGCAGCTACTGGACTAGCGGGGGGGCGGGGGCACGGACCCAGTACTTC. It specifies CASSYWTSGGAGARTQYF.

The rearrangement uses TRBV9 and TRBJ2-2, with TRBD2 as a possible D gene (5 bases). CDR1 is SGDLS and CDR2 is YYNGEE in the germline V gene. The CDR3 length is 16 residues. Trimming took 4 bases from V and 6 from J, leaving 19 bases between them. The CDR3, as DNA: TGTGCCAGCAGCCCACTTGGGGAGTATGCGTCCGGGGAGCTGTTTTTT. It codes for CASSPLGEYASGELFF.

CDR3: CASSIDRETYNEQFF. The DNA for the CDR3 is TGTGCCAGTAGTATAGACAGGGAAACCTACAATGAGCAGTTCTTC. This chain connects TRBV19 to TRBJ2-1; D perhaps matches TRBD1 (5 bases). With 0 bases removed from V and 2 bases from J, the gap between germline ends came to 8 bases. Per the germline V gene, CDR1 is LNHDA and CDR2 is SQIVND (reference sequence). The CDR3 spans 15 residues.

The V call is TRBV4-3, the J call TRBJ2-5; 13 nucleotides agree with TRBD2. This CDR3 spans 16 amino acids. After removal of 3 bases from V and 3 bases from J, the junction contained 4 bases not matched to a gene. Germline CDR1 LGHNA, CDR2 YSLEER. CDR3 residues: CASSQTGTSGEETQYF. In nucleotides, the CDR3 is TGCGCCAGCAGCCAGACCGGGACTAGCGGGGAAGAGACCCAGTACTTC.